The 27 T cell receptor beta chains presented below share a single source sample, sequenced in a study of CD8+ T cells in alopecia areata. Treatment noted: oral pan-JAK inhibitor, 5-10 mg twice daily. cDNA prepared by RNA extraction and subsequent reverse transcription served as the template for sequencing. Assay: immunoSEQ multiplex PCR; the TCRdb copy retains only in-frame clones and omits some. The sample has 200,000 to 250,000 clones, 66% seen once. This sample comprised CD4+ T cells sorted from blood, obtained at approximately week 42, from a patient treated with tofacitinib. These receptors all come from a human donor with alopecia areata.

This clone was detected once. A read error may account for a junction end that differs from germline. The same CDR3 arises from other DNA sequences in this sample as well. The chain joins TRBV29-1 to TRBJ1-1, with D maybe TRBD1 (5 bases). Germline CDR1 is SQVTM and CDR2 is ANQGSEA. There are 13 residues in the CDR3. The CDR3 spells CSVEGHLNTEAFF. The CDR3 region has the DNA TGCAGCGTGGAAGGACACTTGAACACTGAAGCTTTCTTT.

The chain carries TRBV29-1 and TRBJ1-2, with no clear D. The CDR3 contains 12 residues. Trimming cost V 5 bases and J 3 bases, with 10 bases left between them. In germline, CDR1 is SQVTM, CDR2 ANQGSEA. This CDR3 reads CSVKVTDYGYTF. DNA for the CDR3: TGCAGCGTTAAAGTGACTGACTATGGCTACACCTTC.

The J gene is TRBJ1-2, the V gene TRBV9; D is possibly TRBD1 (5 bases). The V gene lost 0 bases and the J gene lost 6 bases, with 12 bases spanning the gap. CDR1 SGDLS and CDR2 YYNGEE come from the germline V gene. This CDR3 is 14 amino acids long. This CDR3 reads CASSVVEGGDGYTF. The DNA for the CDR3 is TGTGCCAGCAGCGTAGTGGAGGGAGGGGATGGCTACACCTTC.

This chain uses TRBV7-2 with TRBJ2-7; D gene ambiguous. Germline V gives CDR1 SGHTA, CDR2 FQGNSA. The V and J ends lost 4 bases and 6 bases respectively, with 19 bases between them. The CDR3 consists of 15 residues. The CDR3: CASSSTDLVGREQYF. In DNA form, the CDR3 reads TGTGCCAGCAGCTCTACCGACTTAGTAGGGCGCGAGCAGTACTTC.

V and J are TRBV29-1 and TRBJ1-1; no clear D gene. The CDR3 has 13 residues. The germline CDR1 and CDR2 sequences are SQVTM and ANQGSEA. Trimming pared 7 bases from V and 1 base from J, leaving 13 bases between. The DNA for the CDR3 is TGCAGCGCCTTGAGGCAACAGAACACTGAAGCTTTCTTT. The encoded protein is CSALRQQNTEAFF.

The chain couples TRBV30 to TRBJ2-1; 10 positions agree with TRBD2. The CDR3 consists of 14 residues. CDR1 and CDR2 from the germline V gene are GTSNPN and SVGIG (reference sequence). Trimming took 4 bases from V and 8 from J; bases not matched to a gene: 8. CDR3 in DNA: TGTGCCTGGAAACCGGGACTAGCGTTTCATGAGCAGTTCTTC. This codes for CAWKPGLAFHEQFF.

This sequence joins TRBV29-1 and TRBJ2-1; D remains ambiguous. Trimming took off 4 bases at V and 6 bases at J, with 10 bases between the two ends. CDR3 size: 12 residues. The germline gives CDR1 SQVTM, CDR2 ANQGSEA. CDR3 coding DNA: TGCAGCGTTGTAGTAGCTAGCAATGAGCAGTTCTTC. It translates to CSVVVASNEQFF.

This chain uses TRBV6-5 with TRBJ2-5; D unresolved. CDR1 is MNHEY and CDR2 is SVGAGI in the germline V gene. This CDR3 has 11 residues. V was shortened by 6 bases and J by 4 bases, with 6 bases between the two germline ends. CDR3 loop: CASRSGETQYF. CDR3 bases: TGTGCCAGCAGATCAGGAGAGACCCAGTACTTC.

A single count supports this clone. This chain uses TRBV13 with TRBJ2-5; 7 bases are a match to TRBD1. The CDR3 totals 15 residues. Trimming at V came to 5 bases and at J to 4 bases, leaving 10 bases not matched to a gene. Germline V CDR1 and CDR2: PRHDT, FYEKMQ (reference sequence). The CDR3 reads CASSQNPGQLETQYF. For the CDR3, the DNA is TGTGCCAGCAGCCAGAACCCGGGACAGTTAGAGACCCAGTACTTC.

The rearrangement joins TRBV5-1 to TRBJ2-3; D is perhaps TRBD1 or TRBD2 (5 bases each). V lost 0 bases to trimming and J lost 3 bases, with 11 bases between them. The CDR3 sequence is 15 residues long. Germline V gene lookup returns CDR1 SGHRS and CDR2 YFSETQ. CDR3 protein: CASSLGDPRTDTQYF. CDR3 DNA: TGCGCCAGCAGCTTGGGGGACCCCCGGACAGATACGCAGTATTTT.

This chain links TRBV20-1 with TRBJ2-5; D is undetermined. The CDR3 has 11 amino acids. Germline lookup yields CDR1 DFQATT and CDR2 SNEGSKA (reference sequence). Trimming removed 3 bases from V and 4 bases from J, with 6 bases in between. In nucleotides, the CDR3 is TGCAGTGCTAGTCAGCTAGAGACCCAGTACTTC. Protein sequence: CSASQLETQYF.

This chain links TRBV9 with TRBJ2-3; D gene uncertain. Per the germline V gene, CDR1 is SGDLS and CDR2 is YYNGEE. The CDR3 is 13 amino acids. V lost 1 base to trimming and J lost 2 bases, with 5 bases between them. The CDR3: CASSVLTTDTQYF. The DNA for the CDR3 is TGTGCCAGCAGCGTACTAACCACAGATACGCAGTATTTT.

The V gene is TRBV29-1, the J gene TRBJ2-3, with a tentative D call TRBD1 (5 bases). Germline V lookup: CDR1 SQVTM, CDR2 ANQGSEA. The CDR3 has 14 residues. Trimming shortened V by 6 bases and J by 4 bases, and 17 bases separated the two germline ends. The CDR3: CSVKMGRGSDTQYF. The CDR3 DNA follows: TGCAGCGTAAAGATGGGGCGTGGGTCAGATACGCAGTATTTT.

The CDR3 protein is CASSFTDKNTEAFF. CDR3 in DNA: TGCGCCAGCAGCTTTACGGATAAGAACACTGAAGCTTTCTTT. The rearrangement uses TRBV5-1 and TRBJ1-1; D call uncertain. V was shortened by 2 bases and J by 1 base, with 9 bases between the two germline ends. Germline CDR1 is SGHRS and CDR2 is YFSETQ. The CDR3 has 14 amino acids.

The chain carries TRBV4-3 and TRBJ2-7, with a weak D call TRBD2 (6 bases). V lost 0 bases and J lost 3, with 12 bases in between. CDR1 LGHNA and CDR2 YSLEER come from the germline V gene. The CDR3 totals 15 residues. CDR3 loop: CASSQEPSGVYEQYF. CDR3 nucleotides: TGCGCCAGCAGCCAAGAACCTTCGGGGGTCTACGAGCAGTACTTC.

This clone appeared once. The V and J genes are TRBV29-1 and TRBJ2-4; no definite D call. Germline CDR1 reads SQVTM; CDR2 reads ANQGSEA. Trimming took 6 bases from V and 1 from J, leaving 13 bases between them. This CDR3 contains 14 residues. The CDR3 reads CSVSDRLAKNIQYF. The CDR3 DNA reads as TGCAGCGTCAGTGACCGGCTCGCCAAAAACATTCAGTACTTC.

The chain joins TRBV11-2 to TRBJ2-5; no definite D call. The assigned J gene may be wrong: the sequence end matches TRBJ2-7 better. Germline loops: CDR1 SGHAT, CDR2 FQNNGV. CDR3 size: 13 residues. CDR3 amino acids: CASSLMGSYEQYF. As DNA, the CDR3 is TGTGCCAGCAGCTTAATGGGATCCTACGAGCAGTACTTC.

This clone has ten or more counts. This chain's CDR3 is CASSQDNGAYGYTF. Here the CDR3 DNA reads TGCGCCAGCAGCCAAGATAACGGAGCCTATGGCTACACCTTC. The rearrangement uses TRBV4-3 and TRBJ1-2; D is undetermined. V was cut by 0 bases and J by 4 bases, with 9 bases left in between. This CDR3 contains 14 residues. Germline CDR1 reads LGHNA; CDR2 reads YSLEER.

CDR3 amino acids: CSVEEVETAFF. DNA for the CDR3: TGCAGCGTCGAGGAGGTCGAGACGGCTTTCTTT. V usage is TRBV29-1 and J usage is TRBJ1-1; D is uncertain. The CDR3 contains 11 residues. Germline CDR1 and CDR2: SQVTM and ANQGSEA. The V and J ends lost 6 bases and 11 bases respectively, with 16 bases between them.

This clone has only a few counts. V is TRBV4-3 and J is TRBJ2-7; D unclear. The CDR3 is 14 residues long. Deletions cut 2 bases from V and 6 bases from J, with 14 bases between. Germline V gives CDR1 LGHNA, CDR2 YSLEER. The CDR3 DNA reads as TGCGCCAGCAGCCAACCCTCCGGCGGCTTCGAGCAGTACTTC. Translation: CASSQPSGGFEQYF.

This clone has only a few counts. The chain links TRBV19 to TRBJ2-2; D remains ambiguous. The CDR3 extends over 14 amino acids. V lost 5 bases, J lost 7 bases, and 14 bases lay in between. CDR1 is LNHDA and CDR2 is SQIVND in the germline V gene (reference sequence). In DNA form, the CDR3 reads TGTGCCAGTAGTCCCCAATGGGCGAGCGGGGAGCTGTTTTTT. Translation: CASSPQWASGELFF.

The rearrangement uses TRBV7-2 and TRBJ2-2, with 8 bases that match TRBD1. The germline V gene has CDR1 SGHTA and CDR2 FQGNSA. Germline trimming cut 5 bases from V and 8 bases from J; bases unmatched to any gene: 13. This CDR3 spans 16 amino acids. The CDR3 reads CASSALAGTGKGELFF. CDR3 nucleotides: TGTGCCAGCAGCGCCCTGGCTGGGACAGGAAAAGGGGAGCTGTTTTTT.

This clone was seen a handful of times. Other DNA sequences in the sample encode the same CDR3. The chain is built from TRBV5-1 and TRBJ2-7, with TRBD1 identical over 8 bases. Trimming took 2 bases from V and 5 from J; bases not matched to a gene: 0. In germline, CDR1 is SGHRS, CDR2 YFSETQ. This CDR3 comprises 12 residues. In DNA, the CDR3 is TGCGCCAGCAGCTTACAGGGGGACGAGCAGTACTTC. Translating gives CASSLQGDEQYF. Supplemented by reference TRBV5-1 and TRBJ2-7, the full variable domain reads KAGVTQTPRYLIKTRGQQVTLSCSPISGHRSVSWYQQTPGQGLQFLFEYFSETQRNKGNFPGRFSGRQFSNSRSEMNVSTLELGDSALYLCASSLQGDEQYFGPGTRLTVT.

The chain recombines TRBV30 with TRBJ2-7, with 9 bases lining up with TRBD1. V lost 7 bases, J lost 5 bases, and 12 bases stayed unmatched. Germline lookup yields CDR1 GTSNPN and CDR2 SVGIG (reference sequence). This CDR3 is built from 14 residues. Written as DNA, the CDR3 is TGTGCCTTACACACCGGGACAGGGAGCAACGAGCAGTACTTC. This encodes CALHTGTGSNEQYF.

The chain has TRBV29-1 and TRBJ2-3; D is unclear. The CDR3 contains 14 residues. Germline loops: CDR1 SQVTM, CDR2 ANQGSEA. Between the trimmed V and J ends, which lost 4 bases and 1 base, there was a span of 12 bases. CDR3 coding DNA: TGCAGCGTTGGGAGCCGTCTCGGCACAGATACGCAGTATTTT. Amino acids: CSVGSRLGTDTQYF.

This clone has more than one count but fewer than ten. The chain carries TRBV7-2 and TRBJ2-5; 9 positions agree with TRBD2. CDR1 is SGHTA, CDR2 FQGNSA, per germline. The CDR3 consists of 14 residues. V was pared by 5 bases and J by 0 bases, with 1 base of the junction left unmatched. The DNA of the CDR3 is TGTGCCAGCAGCGCGGGGGGGTACCAAGAGACCCAGTACTTC. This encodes CASSAGGYQETQYF. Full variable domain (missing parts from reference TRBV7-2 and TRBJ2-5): GAGVSQSPSNKVTEKGKDVELRCDPISGHTALYWYRQSLGQGLEFLIYFQGNSAPDKSGLPSDRFSAERTGGSVSTLTIQRTQQEDSAVYLCASSAGGYQETQYFGPGTRLLVL.

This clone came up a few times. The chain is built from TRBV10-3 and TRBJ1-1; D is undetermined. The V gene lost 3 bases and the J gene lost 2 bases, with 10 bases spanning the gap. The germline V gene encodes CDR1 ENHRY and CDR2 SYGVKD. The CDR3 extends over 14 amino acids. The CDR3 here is CAISESYSNTEAFF. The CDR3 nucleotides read TGTGCCATCAGTGAATCGTACAGCAACACTGAAGCTTTCTTT.